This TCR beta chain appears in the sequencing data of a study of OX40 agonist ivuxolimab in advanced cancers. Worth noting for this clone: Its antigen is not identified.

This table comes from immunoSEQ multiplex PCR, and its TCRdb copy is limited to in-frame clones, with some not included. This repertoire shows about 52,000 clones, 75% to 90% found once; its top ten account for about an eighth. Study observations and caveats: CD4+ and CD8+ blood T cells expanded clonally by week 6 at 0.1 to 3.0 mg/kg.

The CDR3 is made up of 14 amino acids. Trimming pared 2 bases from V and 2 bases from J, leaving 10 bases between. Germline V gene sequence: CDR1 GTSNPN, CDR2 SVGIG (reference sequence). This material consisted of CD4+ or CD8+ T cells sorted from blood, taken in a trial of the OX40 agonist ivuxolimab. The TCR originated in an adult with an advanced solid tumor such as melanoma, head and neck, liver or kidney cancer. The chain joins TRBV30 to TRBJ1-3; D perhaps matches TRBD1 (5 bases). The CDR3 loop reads CAWSRRGTGNTIYF. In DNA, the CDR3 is TGTGCCTGGAGTCGCCGGGGGACTGGAAACACCATATATTTT.